This TCR beta chain is drawn from a study of blood T cell repertoires in COVID-19. Study at large: PBMCs, B-cell-depleted T cells, or T cells were the source of the cDNA or gDNA that made up the material.

Individuals aged about 18 to 89 years were recruited from fewer than 25 US areas. Donors in Cohort 3 counted as recovered after two negative PCRs, clearance, or symptom resolution. The protocol was immunoSEQ multiplex PCR, while the TCRdb copy is restricted to in-frame clones and leaves out a portion. The data hold a few hundred thousand clones, with approximately 89% observed a single time. The sequence came from a woman between 25 and 40 years old who had recovered from COVID-19. Sequenced input: PBMCs or T cells enriched from blood (not recorded which).

In DNA, the CDR3 is TGTGCCACCAGCAGAGAGGGACAGGGAACCTACAATGAGCAGTTCTTC. This gives the protein CATSREGQGTYNEQFF. The chain employs TRBV15 and TRBJ2-1, with 9 nucleotides matching TRBD1. This CDR3 contains 16 residues. The V gene's germline CDR1 is LNHNV and CDR2 YYDKDF (reference sequence). J lost 2 bases, V lost 0 bases, and 2 bases had no gene match.